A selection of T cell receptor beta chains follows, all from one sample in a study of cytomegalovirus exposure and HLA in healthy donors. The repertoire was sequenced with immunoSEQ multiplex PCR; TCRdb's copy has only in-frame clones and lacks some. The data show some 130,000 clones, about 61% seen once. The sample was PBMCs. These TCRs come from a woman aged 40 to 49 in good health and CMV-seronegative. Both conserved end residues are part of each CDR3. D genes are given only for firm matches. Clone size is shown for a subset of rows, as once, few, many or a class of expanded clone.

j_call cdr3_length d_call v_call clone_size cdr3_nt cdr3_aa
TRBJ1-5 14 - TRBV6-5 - TGTGCCAGCAGCCCGCGGGCAGGGGATCAGCCCCAGCATTTT CASSPRAGDQPQHF
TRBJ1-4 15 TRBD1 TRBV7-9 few TGTGCCAGCAGCCCTCCCGGACAGGCTAATGAAAAACTGTTTTTT CASSPPGQANEKLFF
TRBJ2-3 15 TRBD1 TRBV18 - TGTGCCAGCTCACCTCCGGGACAGGGAGGGGATACGCAGTATTTT CASSPPGQGGDTQYF
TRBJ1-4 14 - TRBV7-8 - TGTGCCAGCAGCTTGCCTGAAAACTATGAAAAACTGTTTTTT CASSLPENYEKLFF
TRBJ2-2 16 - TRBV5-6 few TGTGCCAGCAGCTTGTCCGAGGGTGCGAACACCGGGGAGCTGTTTTTT CASSLSEGANTGELFF
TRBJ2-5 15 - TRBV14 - TGTGCCAGCAGCCAAGCTTCGGGGGGCCTAGAGACCCAGTACTTC CASSQASGGLETQYF
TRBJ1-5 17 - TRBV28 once TGTACCAGCACCCCCGGGATAAAACGAGGGCTCAATCAGCCCCAGCATTTT CTSTPGIKRGLNQPQHF
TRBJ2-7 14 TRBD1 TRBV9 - TGTGCCAGCAGCGTTGACCAGGGGGCTGGTGAGCAGTACTTC CASSVDQGAGEQYF
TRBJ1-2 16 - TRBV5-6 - TGTGCCAGCAGCCGCGGGAGGGGAGGCCCTAGCTATGGCTACACCTTC CASSRGRGGPSYGYTF
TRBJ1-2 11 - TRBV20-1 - TGCAGTGCTAAAACAGGTTATGGCTACACCTTC CSAKTGYGYTF
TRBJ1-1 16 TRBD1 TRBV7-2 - TGTGCCAGCAGCTTAGACTCGGGGACAGCACTCTCAGAAGCTTTCTTT CASSLDSGTALSEAFF
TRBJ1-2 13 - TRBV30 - TGTGCCTGGAGTTTTAGGACAGTTGGGGGGGAGAACTTC CAWSFRTVGGENF
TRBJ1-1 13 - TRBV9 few TGTGCCAGCAGCGTAGAGAGGAACACTGAAGCTTTCTTT CASSVERNTEAFF
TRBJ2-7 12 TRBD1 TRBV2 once TGTGCCAGCACTGGACAGGCGACCGAGCAGTACTTC CASTGQATEQYF
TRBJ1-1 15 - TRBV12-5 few TGTGCTAGTGGTTTGGCACCGGGTCGGGTCACTGAAGCTTTCTTT CASGLAPGRVTEAFF